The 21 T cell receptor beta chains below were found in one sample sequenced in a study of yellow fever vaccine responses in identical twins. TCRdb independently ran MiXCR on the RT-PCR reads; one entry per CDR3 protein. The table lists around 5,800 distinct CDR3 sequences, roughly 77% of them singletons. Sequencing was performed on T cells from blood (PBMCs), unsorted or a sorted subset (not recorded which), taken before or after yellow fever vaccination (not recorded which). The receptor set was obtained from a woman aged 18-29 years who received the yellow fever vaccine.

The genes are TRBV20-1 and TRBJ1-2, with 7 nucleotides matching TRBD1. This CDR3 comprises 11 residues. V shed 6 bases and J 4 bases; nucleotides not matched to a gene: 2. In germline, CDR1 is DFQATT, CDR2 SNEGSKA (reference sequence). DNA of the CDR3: TGCAGTGCAGACAGGGCCTATGGCTACACCTTC. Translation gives CSADRAYGYTF.

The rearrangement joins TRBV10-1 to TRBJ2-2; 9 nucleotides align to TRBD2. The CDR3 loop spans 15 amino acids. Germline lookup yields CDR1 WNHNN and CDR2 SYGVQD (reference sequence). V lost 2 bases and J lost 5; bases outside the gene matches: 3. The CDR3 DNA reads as TGCGCCAGCAGTGAGACTAGCGGGTTTACCGGGGAGCTGTTTTTT. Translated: CASSETSGFTGELFF.

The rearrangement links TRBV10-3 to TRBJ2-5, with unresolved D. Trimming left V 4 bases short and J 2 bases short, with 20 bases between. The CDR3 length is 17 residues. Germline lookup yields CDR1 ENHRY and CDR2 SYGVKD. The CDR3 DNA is TGTGCCATCAGTGTGGGATTGGCAGGTTTGGTTCAAGAGACCCAGTACTTC. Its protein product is CAISVGLAGLVQETQYF.

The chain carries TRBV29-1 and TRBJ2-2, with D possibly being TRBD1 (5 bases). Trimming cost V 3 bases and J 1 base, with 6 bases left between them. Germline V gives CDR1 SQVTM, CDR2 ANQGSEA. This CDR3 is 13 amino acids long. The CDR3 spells CSVEGQNTGELFF. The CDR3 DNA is TGCAGCGTTGAGGGGCAGAACACCGGGGAGCTGTTTTTT.

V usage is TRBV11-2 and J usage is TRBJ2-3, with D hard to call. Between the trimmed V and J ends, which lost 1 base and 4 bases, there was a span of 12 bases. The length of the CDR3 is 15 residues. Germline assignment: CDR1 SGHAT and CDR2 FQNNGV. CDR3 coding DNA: TGTGCCAGCAGCTTAGGAGCCCAAGCCGCAGATACGCAGTATTTT. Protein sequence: CASSLGAQAADTQYF. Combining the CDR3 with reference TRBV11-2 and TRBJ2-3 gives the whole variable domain EAGVAQSPRYKIIEKRQSVAFWCNPISGHATLYWYQQILGQGPKLLIQFQNNGVVDDSQLPKDRFSAERLKGVDSTLKIQPAKLEDSAVYLCASSLGAQAADTQYFGPGTRLTVL.

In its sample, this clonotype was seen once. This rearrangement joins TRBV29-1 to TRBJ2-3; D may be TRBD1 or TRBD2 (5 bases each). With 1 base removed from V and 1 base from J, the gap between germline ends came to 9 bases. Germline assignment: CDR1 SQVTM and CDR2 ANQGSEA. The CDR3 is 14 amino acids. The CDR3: CSVEGDPGTDTQYF. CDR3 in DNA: TGCAGCGTTGAAGGGGACCCAGGCACAGATACGCAGTATTTT.

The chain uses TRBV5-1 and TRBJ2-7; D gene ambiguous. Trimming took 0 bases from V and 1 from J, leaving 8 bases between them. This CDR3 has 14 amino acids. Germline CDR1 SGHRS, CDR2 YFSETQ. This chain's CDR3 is CASSLVAGSYEQYV. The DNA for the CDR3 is TGCGCCAGCAGCTTGGTGGCCGGTTCCTACGAGCAGTACGTC.

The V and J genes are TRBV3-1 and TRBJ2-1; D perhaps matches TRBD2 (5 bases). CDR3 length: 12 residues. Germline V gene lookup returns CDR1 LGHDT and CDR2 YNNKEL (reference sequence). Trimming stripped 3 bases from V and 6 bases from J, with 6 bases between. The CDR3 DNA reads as TGTGCCAGCAGCCACGGAGGCAATGAGCAGTTCTTC. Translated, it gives CASSHGGNEQFF.

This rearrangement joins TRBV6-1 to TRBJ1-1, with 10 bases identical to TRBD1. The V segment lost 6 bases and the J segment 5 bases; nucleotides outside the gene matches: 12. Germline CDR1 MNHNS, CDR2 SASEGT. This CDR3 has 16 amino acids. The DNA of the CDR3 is TGTGCCAGCAGCACCGGGACAGGGGCTGAGGGAACTGAAGCTTTCTTT. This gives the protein CASSTGTGAEGTEAFF.

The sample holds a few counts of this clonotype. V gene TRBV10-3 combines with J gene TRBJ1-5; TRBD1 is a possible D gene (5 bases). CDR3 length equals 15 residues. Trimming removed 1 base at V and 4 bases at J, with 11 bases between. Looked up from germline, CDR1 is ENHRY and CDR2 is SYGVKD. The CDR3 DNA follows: TGTGCCATCAGTGAGTTTTCGGGGGGTAATCAGCCCCAGCATTTT. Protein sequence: CAISEFSGGNQPQHF.

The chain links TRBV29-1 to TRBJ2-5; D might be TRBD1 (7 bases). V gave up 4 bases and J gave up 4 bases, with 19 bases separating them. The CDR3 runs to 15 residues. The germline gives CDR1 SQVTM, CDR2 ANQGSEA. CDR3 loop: CSVGRQGPGGETQYF. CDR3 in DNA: TGCAGCGTTGGCCGACAGGGCCCCGGGGGAGAGACCCAGTACTTC.

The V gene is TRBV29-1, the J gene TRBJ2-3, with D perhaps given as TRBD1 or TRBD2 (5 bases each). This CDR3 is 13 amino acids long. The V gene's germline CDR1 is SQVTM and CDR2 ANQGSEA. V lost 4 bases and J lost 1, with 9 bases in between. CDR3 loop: CSVGPGRTDTQYF. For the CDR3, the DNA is TGCAGCGTTGGTCCGGGACGCACAGATACGCAGTATTTT.

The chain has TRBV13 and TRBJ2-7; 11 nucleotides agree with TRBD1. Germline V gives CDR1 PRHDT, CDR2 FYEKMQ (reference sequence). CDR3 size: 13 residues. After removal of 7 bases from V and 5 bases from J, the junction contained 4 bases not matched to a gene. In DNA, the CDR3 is TGTGCCAGCACCGGGACAGGGGGTAACGAGCAGTACGTC. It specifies CASTGTGGNEQYV.

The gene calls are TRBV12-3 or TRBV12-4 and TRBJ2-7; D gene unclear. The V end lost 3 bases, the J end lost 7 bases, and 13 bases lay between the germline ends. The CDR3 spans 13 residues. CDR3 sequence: CASSFNSRLEQYF. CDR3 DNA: TGTGCCAGCAGTTTTAACTCCCGTTTGGAGCAGTACTTC.

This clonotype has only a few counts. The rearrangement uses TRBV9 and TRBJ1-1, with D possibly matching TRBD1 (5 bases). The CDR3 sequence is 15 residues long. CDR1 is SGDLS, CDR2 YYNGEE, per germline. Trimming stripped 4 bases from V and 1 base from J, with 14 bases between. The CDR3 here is CASSPRSGPNTEAFF. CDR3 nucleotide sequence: TGTGCCAGCAGCCCCCGGTCAGGGCCGAACACTGAAGCTTTCTTT.

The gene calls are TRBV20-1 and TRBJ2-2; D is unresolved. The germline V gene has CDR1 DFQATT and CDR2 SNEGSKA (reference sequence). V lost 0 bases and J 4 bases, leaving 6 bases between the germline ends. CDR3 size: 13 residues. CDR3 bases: TGCAGTGCTAGAGATCTGGGCACCGGGGAGCTGTTTTTT. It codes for CSARDLGTGELFF.

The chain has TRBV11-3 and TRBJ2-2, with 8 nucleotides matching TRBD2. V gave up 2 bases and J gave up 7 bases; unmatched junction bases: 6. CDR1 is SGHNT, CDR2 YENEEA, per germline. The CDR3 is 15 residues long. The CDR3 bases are TGTGCCAGCAGCTTAACTAGCGGAGCGGGCGGGGAGCTGTTTTTT. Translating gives CASSLTSGAGGELFF.

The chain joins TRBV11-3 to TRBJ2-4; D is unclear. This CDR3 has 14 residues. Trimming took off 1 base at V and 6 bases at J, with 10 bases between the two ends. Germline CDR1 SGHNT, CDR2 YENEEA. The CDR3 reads CASSLVGSVNIQYF. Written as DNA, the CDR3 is TGTGCCAGCAGCTTAGTAGGGTCTGTAAACATTCAGTACTTC.

CDR3: CASSYSEMGEAFF. The CDR3 DNA follows: TGTGCCAGCAGTTACTCTGAAATGGGTGAAGCTTTCTTT. The rearrangement uses TRBV6-5 and TRBJ1-1; D is unclear. The CDR3 is made up of 13 amino acids. Germline assignment: CDR1 MNHEY and CDR2 SVGAGI. V lost 0 bases and J 7 bases, leaving 9 bases between the germline ends.

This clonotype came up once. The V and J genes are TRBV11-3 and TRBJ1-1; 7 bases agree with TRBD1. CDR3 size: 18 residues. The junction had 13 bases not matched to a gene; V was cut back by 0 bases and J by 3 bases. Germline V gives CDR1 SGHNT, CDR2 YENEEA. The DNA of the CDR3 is TGTGCCAGCAGCTTAGATCCCATAAGGGGGCGCGGGGACACTGAAGCTTTCTTT. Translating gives CASSLDPIRGRGDTEAFF.

The CDR3 protein is CASSKNNEQFF. For the CDR3, the DNA is TGTGCCAGCAGTAAGAACAATGAGCAGTTCTTC. This chain joins TRBV25-1 and TRBJ2-1, with D unresolved. The CDR3 length is 11 residues. Trimming took off 5 bases at V and 5 bases at J, with 4 bases between the two ends. Germline CDR1 MGHDK, CDR2 SYGVNS.